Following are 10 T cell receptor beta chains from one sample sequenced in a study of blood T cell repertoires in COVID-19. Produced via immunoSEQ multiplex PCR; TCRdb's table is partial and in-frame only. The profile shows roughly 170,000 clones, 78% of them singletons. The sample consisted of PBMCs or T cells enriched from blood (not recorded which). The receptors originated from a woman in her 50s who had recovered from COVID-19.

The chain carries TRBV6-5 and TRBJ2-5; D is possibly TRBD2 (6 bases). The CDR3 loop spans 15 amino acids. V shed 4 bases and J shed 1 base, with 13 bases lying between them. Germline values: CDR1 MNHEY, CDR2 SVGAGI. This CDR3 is CASSSPAGLQETQYF. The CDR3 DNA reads TGTGCCAGCAGTTCCCCCGCGGGGCTCCAAGAGACCCAGTACTTC.

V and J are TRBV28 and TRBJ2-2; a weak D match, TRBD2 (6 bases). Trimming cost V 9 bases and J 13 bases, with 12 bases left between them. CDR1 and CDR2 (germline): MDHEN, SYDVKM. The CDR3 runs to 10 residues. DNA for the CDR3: TGTGCCAGTTCCCGGGAGAGGCTGTTTTTT. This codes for CASSRERLFF.

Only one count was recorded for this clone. CDR3 region: CASSYSWQLYNSPLHF. The CDR3 nucleotides read TGTGCCAGCAGTTACTCTTGGCAGTTGTATAATTCACCCCTCCACTTT. The V call is TRBV6-5, the J call TRBJ1-6; D is unclear. The CDR3 spans 16 residues. CDR1 and CDR2 (germline): MNHEY, SVGAGI. V was clipped by 0 bases and J by 4 bases, with 10 bases between them.

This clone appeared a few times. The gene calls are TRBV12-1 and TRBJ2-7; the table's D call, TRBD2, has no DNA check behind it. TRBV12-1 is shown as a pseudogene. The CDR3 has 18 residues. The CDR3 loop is CASSWSGGSRFYGDEQYF. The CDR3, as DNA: TGTGCCAGCAGCTGGAGCGGGGGATCCCGATTCTATGGGGACGAGCAGTACTTC.

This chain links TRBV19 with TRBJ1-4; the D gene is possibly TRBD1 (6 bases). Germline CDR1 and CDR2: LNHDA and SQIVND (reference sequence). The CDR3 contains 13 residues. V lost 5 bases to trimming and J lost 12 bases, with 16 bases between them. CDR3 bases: TGTGCCAGTAGTTTGCACAGGGTTAGGGAACTGTTTTTT. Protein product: CASSLHRVRELFF.

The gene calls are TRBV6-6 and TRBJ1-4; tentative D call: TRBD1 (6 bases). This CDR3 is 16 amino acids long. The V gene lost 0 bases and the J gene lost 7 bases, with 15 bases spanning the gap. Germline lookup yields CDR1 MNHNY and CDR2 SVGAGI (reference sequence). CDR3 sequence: CASSYSGGGAIEKLFF. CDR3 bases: TGTGCCAGCAGTTACTCCGGTGGGGGGGCAATTGAAAAACTGTTTTTT.

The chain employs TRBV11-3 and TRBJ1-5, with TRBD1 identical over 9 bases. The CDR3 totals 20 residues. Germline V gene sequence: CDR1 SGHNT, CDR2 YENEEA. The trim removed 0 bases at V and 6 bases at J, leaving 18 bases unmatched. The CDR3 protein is CASSLDTTGSRDRVGQPQHF. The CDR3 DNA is TGTGCCAGCAGCTTAGATACTACAGGGTCCCGGGACAGGGTTGGTCAGCCCCAGCATTTT.

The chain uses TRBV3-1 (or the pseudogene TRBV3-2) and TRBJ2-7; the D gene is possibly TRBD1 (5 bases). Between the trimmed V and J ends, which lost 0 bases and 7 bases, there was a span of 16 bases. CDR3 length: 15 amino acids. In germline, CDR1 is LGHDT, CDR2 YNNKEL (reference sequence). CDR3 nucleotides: TGTGCCAGCAGCCAAGATCCGGCGCGGACACGAGAGCAGTACTTC. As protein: CASSQDPARTREQYF.

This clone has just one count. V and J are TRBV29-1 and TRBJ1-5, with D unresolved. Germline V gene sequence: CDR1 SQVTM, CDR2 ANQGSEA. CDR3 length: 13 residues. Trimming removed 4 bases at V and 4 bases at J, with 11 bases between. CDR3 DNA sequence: TGCAGCGTTGGAGGGTCAGGTAATCAGCCCCAGCATTTT. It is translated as CSVGGSGNQPQHF.

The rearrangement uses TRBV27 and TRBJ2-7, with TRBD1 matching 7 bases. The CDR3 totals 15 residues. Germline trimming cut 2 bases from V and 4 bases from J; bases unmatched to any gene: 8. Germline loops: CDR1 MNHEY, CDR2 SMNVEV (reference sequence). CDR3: CASSLNDRAGYEQYF. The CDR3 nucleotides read TGTGCCAGCAGTTTAAACGACAGGGCCGGGTACGAGCAGTACTTC.